This T cell receptor beta chain was sequenced for a study of technical replicates of blood from four donors. The protocol was immunoSEQ multiplex PCR, while the TCRdb copy is restricted to in-frame clones and leaves out a portion. The sample yields about 56,000 clones, 90% to 95% seen once. The germline V gene has CDR1 SGHVS and CDR2 FQNEAQ. The junction had 6 bases not matched to a gene; V was cut back by 5 bases and J by 0 bases. The CDR3 runs 15 residues. Sequences were obtained from PBMCs. The sequence was obtained from a human donor in good health. Some clones in this sample may be carry-over from other donors' samples. J is TRBJ2-7 and V is TRBV7-8; 8 bases are a match to TRBD2. The CDR3 loop reads CASSATSGRSYEQYF. CDR3 nucleotide sequence: TGTGCCAGCAGCGCAACTAGCGGACGCTCCTACGAGCAGTACTTC.